The 10 T cell receptor beta chains given below trace back to one sample, sequenced in a study of patients and donors after allogeneic stem cell transplantation. TCRdb independently ran MiXCR on the RT-PCR reads; one entry per CDR3 protein. The table has roughly 960,000 distinct CDR3 sequences, roughly 18% seen once; the top ten hold around 6%. Sequencing used blood, either unsorted or a sorted T cell fraction (not recorded which). These receptors were obtained from a human donor who was either an allogeneic HSCT recipient or a stem cell or donor lymphocyte infusion donor (not recorded which). It is not recorded whose cells these are; they may come from a transplant donor.

The rearrangement links TRBV27 to TRBJ1-1, with D maybe TRBD1 (5 bases). The CDR3 consists of 16 residues. In germline, CDR1 is MNHEY, CDR2 SMNVEV (reference sequence). V was cut by 1 base and J by 3 bases, with 15 bases left in between. The CDR3: CASSLYAGGWDTEAFF. CDR3 bases: TGTGCCAGCAGTTTATATGCGGGGGGGTGGGACACTGAAGCTTTCTTT.

The chain combines TRBV24-1 with TRBJ2-1, with D possibly called TRBD1 or TRBD2 (5 bases each). CDR3 length: 14 residues. Germline assignment: CDR1 KGHDR and CDR2 SFDVKD. V was trimmed by 3 bases and J by 5 bases, leaving 10 bases between them. The CDR3 here is CATSDPGRDNEQFF. The CDR3 nucleotides are TGTGCCACCAGTGATCCGGGGCGGGACAATGAGCAGTTCTTC.

J is TRBJ2-1 and V is TRBV20-1; D might be TRBD1 or TRBD2, each matching 5 bases. The germline V and J ends were trimmed by 8 bases and 10 bases, with 21 bases remaining between them. Germline CDR1 and CDR2: DFQATT and SNEGSKA (reference sequence). The CDR3 is made up of 13 amino acids. This CDR3 reads CSWVSGPWGEQFF. The CDR3 DNA sequence: TGCAGTTGGGTGAGCGGACCGTGGGGCGAGCAGTTCTTC.

The V call is TRBV4-3, the J call TRBJ2-1, with D unclear. V was trimmed by 1 base and J by 4 bases, leaving 8 bases between them. The V gene's germline CDR1 is LGHNA and CDR2 YSLEER. The CDR3 has 14 residues. Here the CDR3 reads CASSQAGKYNEQFF. CDR3 nucleotide sequence: TGCGCCAGCAGCCAAGCGGGCAAATACAATGAGCAGTTCTTC.

Ten or more counts support this clonotype. V gene TRBV12-3 or TRBV12-4 combines with J gene TRBJ1-2, with 9 bases matching TRBD1. The CDR3 is made up of 15 amino acids. J lost 8 bases, V lost 5 bases, and 12 bases had no gene match. CDR3: CASSPPLTGGGGYTF. The CDR3 DNA reads as TGTGCCAGCAGTCCCCCCCTGACAGGGGGAGGCGGCTACACCTTC.

The genes are TRBV6-1 and TRBJ2-7, with 12 nucleotides matching TRBD2. Germline trimming cut 6 bases from V and 6 bases from J; bases unmatched to any gene: 12. CDR1 and CDR2 from the germline V gene are MNHNS and SASEGT. The CDR3 is 16 amino acids. CDR3 sequence: CASSRTSGIPPLEQYF. The CDR3 coding sequence is TGTGCCAGCAGCAGGACTAGCGGGATTCCCCCTCTCGAGCAGTACTTC.

This clonotype was recorded a few times. The V gene is TRBV20-1, the J gene TRBJ2-1; D may be TRBD2 (6 bases). The germline V gene has CDR1 DFQATT and CDR2 SNEGSKA (reference sequence). V lost 3 bases and J 4 bases, leaving 16 bases between the germline ends. The CDR3 runs 15 residues. CDR3 DNA sequence: TGCAGTGCTAGCCCCCTTGGTGCGGGGTACAATGAGCAGTTCTTC. It codes for CSASPLGAGYNEQFF.

This clonotype showed up just a few times. This sequence joins TRBV6-2 or TRBV6-3 and TRBJ2-3; 9 bases are a match to TRBD1. V dropped 3 bases and J dropped 4; count of bases not matched to a gene: 14. Germline lookup yields CDR1 MNHEY and CDR2 SVGEGT. The CDR3 consists of 18 residues. Here the CDR3 DNA reads TGTGCCAGCAGTTATCCAGGGCCGGGACAGGGAGTTGCAGATACGCAGTATTTT. Encoded protein: CASSYPGPGQGVADTQYF.

This clonotype occurred a few times. The chain recombines TRBV7-2 with TRBJ1-1; D gene uncertain. Per germline, CDR1 SGHTA and CDR2 FQGNSA. V dropped 3 bases and J dropped 1 base, with 12 bases sitting between them. This CDR3 has 15 residues. The CDR3 DNA is TGTGCCAGCAGCTTTACGGGGTTTCCGAACACTGAAGCTTTCTTT. Encoded protein: CASSFTGFPNTEAFF.

This clonotype was detected ten times or more. The chain joins TRBV12-3 or TRBV12-4 to TRBJ2-1; D is perhaps TRBD2 (7 bases). The CDR3 length is 11 residues. Between the trimmed V and J ends, which lost 4 bases and 10 bases, there was a span of 8 bases. CDR3 residues: CASSWGGEQFF. The DNA for the CDR3 is TGTGCCAGCAGTTGGGGGGGCGAGCAGTTCTTC.